The rows below give T cell receptor beta chains drawn from one sample of a study of CD8 T cells in ankylosing spondylitis. TCRdb reprocessed the 5' RACE reads via MiXCR and lists one record per CDR3 protein. The profile shows 300,000 to 350,000 distinct CDR3 sequences, under 15% of them singletons. The sequenced material came from blood, either unsorted or a sorted T cell fraction (not recorded which). The receptors stem from a male donor with ankylosing spondylitis or in good health (not recorded which). The CDR3 runs from the conserved cysteine through the conserved F or W. D genes are given only for firm matches. Size is omitted from some rows. Given values are once, few, many or a class for expanded clones.

v_call: TRBV20-1
j_call: TRBJ1-2
clone_size: NA
d_call: NA
cdr3_nt: TGCAGGGGGGCCGAGACTAACTATGGCTACACCTTC
cdr3_aa: CRGAETNYGYTF

v_call: TRBV5-1
j_call: TRBJ2-5
clone_size: many
d_call: NA
cdr3_nt: TGCGCCAGCAGCTTCTCGCAGGTTCAAGAGACCCAGTACTTC
cdr3_aa: CASSFSQVQETQYF

v_call: TRBV10-1
j_call: TRBJ1-1
clone_size: few
d_call: NA
cdr3_nt: TGCGCCAGCAGGAAGGGAGGGAACACTGAAGCTTTCTTT
cdr3_aa: CASRKGGNTEAFF

v_call: TRBV30
j_call: TRBJ1-5
clone_size: NA
d_call: TRBD1
cdr3_nt: TGTGCCTGGAGTCCCTTGTGGGACAGGGGCAATCAGCCCCAGCATTTT
cdr3_aa: CAWSPLWDRGNQPQHF

v_call: TRBV5-1
j_call: TRBJ2-2
clone_size: NA
d_call: NA
cdr3_nt: TGCGCCAGCAGCTTTTCGGCGGGTTTAACCGGGGAGCTGTTTTTT
cdr3_aa: CASSFSAGLTGELFF

v_call: TRBV12-3/TRBV12-4
j_call: TRBJ2-7
clone_size: NA
d_call: NA
cdr3_nt: TGTGCCAGCAGTTTTGGCGCCGGCCAGGGAGCCTACGAGCAGTACTTC
cdr3_aa: CASSFGAGQGAYEQYF

v_call: TRBV5-1
j_call: TRBJ2-5
clone_size: NA
d_call: TRBD1
cdr3_nt: TGCGCCAGCAGCTTGGCCGGACAGGATCGGATGCAGACCCAGTACTTC
cdr3_aa: CASSLAGQDRMQTQYF

v_call: TRBV27
j_call: TRBJ2-7
clone_size: NA
d_call: NA
cdr3_nt: TGTGCCAGCCGTGGCACTTACCTCTACGAGCAGTACTTC
cdr3_aa: CASRGTYLYEQYF

v_call: TRBV28
j_call: TRBJ2-5
clone_size: few
d_call: NA
cdr3_nt: TGTGCCAGCAGTTTAATGGATGGAGAGACCCAGTACTTC
cdr3_aa: CASSLMDGETQYF

v_call: TRBV5-1
j_call: TRBJ2-7
clone_size: many
d_call: TRBD1
cdr3_nt: TGCGCCAGTACAGGGGCCCTTCTGGACGAGCAGTACTTC
cdr3_aa: CASTGALLDEQYF

v_call: TRBV18
j_call: TRBJ2-2
clone_size: NA
d_call: NA
cdr3_nt: TGTGCCAGCTCACCACCGCTAGCCGTTCCCACCGGGGAGCTGTTTTTT
cdr3_aa: CASSPPLAVPTGELFF

v_call: TRBV6-5
j_call: TRBJ1-2
clone_size: NA
d_call: TRBD1
cdr3_nt: TGTGCCAGCAGTTACTCGGTTCAGGGGGGCTATGGCTACACCTTC
cdr3_aa: CASSYSVQGGYGYTF

v_call: TRBV20-1
j_call: TRBJ2-7
clone_size: few
d_call: NA
cdr3_nt: TGCAGTGCTAGTACGCAGGGGCGTTTCCCCTACGAGCAGTACTTC
cdr3_aa: CSASTQGRFPYEQYF

v_call: TRBV4-1
j_call: TRBJ2-3
clone_size: NA
d_call: TRBD2
cdr3_nt: TGCGCCAGCAGCCCACAGCGGGGGGGCCAGACAGATACGCAGTATTTT
cdr3_aa: CASSPQRGGQTDTQYF

v_call: TRBV7-7
j_call: TRBJ2-3
clone_size: few
d_call: NA
cdr3_nt: TGTGCCAGCAGCAAAGGGAGGACAGATACGCAGTATTTT
cdr3_aa: CASSKGRTDTQYF

v_call: TRBV6-6
j_call: TRBJ2-1
clone_size: few
d_call: NA
cdr3_nt: TGTGCCAGCGGATTTCTCAGCGAGCAGTTCTTC
cdr3_aa: CASGFLSEQFF

v_call: TRBV4-2
j_call: TRBJ2-3
clone_size: few
d_call: NA
cdr3_nt: TGTGCCAGCAGCCATTCTTCTAGCACAGATACGCAGTATTTT
cdr3_aa: CASSHSSSTDTQYF

v_call: TRBV5-6
j_call: TRBJ2-2
clone_size: NA
d_call: TRBD2
cdr3_nt: TGTGCCAGCAGCTTCCGAGCGGGAGGGCCGACCGGGGAGCTGTTTTTT
cdr3_aa: CASSFRAGGPTGELFF

v_call: TRBV5-1
j_call: TRBJ1-2
clone_size: NA
d_call: NA
cdr3_nt: TGCGCCAGCAGAAAGGAGGGGATAACGGGCTACACCTTC
cdr3_aa: CASRKEGITGYTF

v_call: TRBV7-2
j_call: TRBJ2-1
clone_size: NA
d_call: NA
cdr3_nt: TGTGCCAGCAGCCTCAGGGCAGGAATTGCCTACAATGAGCAGTTCTTC
cdr3_aa: CASSLRAGIAYNEQFF

v_call: TRBV14
j_call: TRBJ1-1
clone_size: NA
d_call: NA
cdr3_nt: TGTGCCAGCAGCCAACCAGGAGGGTTCAACAGTGAAGCTTTCTTT
cdr3_aa: CASSQPGGFNSEAFF

v_call: TRBV3-1
j_call: TRBJ2-7
clone_size: few
d_call: TRBD1
cdr3_nt: TGTGCCAGCAGCCACGGACAGGGTTTTAGCTCCGAGCAGTACTTC
cdr3_aa: CASSHGQGFSSEQYF

v_call: TRBV12-3/TRBV12-4
j_call: TRBJ2-1
clone_size: many
d_call: NA
cdr3_nt: TGTGCCAGCAGCCCCACCCCCTCCTCCTCCTACAATGAGCAGTTCTTC
cdr3_aa: CASSPTPSSSYNEQFF

v_call: TRBV20-1
j_call: TRBJ2-3
clone_size: few
d_call: NA
cdr3_nt: TGCAGTGCTAGACAGGACCGGGGGACAAATACGCAGTATTTT
cdr3_aa: CSARQDRGTNTQYF

v_call: TRBV6-4
j_call: TRBJ1-2
clone_size: NA
d_call: NA
cdr3_nt: TGTGCCAGCAGGGCCTTCTACAGCCAAGGGGGCTACACCTTC
cdr3_aa: CASRAFYSQGGYTF

v_call: TRBV20-1
j_call: TRBJ1-5
clone_size: NA
d_call: NA
cdr3_nt: TGCTGTGCTAGAGACAGCATAGGGGGGGCAAGTCAGCCCCAGCATTTT
cdr3_aa: CCARDSIGGASQPQHF

v_call: TRBV18
j_call: TRBJ2-7
clone_size: NA
d_call: TRBD1
cdr3_nt: TGTGCCAGCTCACCCGGCCGGGACAGAGTTCCCTACGAGCAGTACTTC
cdr3_aa: CASSPGRDRVPYEQYF

v_call: TRBV7-2
j_call: TRBJ1-4
clone_size: many
d_call: NA
cdr3_nt: TGTGCCAGCAGAGAAATCGGGACTCCTAATGAAAAACTGTTTTTT
cdr3_aa: CASREIGTPNEKLFF

v_call: TRBV11-2
j_call: TRBJ2-7
clone_size: few
d_call: TRBD2
cdr3_nt: TGTGCCAGCAGCTTTGGGGGACTAGCGGGTTCCGAGCAGTACTTC
cdr3_aa: CASSFGGLAGSEQYF

v_call: TRBV11-2
j_call: TRBJ2-7
clone_size: NA
d_call: TRBD1
cdr3_nt: TGTGCCAGCAGCTTGGAGACAGGGACGGCCTACGAGCAGTACTTC
cdr3_aa: CASSLETGTAYEQYF

v_call: TRBV12-3/TRBV12-4
j_call: TRBJ2-7
clone_size: many
d_call: TRBD2
cdr3_nt: TGTGCCAGCATGGAGCGGGAGGCTCGTCCCTACGAGCAGTACTTC
cdr3_aa: CASMEREARPYEQYF

v_call: TRBV15
j_call: TRBJ1-1
clone_size: few
d_call: TRBD1
cdr3_nt: TGTGCCACCAGCTTACGGACAGGGACGAACACTGAAGCTTTCTTT
cdr3_aa: CATSLRTGTNTEAFF

v_call: TRBV12-3/TRBV12-4
j_call: TRBJ2-7
clone_size: few
d_call: TRBD1
cdr3_nt: TGTGCCAGCAGTTCGAGGGTTACAGGGGGGCCAGCCTACGAGCAGTACTTC
cdr3_aa: CASSSRVTGGPAYEQYF

v_call: TRBV2
j_call: TRBJ1-6
clone_size: few
d_call: TRBD1
cdr3_nt: TGTGCCAGCAGTCCACAGGGGAGCGGTTCACCCCTCCACTTT
cdr3_aa: CASSPQGSGSPLHF

v_call: TRBV6-5
j_call: TRBJ1-2
clone_size: NA
d_call: NA
cdr3_nt: TGTGCCAGCAGTTACTCATACGGACAGTCACATTACACCTTC
cdr3_aa: CASSYSYGQSHYTF

v_call: TRBV5-6
j_call: TRBJ2-1
clone_size: NA
d_call: NA
cdr3_nt: TGTGCCATGGGCCCGGGCGGGAGACAGGTCCTCATTGAGCAGTTCTTC
cdr3_aa: CAMGPGGRQVLIEQFF

v_call: TRBV6-2/TRBV6-3
j_call: TRBJ1-1
clone_size: NA
d_call: TRBD1
cdr3_nt: TGTGCCAGCAGTCCACAGGGGACGACTGAAGCTTTCTTT
cdr3_aa: CASSPQGTTEAFF

v_call: TRBV25-1
j_call: TRBJ1-2
clone_size: many
d_call: NA
cdr3_nt: TGTGCCAGCAGTGAACGGGGACGTGGCTACACCTTC
cdr3_aa: CASSERGRGYTF

v_call: TRBV15
j_call: TRBJ1-2
clone_size: few
d_call: TRBD1
cdr3_nt: TGTGCCACCAGCAGAGGACAGGGATTCTATGGCTACACCTTC
cdr3_aa: CATSRGQGFYGYTF

v_call: TRBV10-3
j_call: TRBJ2-3
clone_size: many
d_call: TRBD2
cdr3_nt: TGTGCCATCAGTGAAGGCGGGAGGGGGACAGATACGCAGTATTTT
cdr3_aa: CAISEGGRGTDTQYF